This T cell receptor beta chain was observed in a study of blood T cell repertoires in COVID-19. Study context: PBMCs, B-cell-depleted T cells, or T cells were the source of the cDNA or gDNA that made up the material.

V dropped 3 bases and J dropped 4; count of bases not matched to a gene: 5. Germline V gene sequence: CDR1 DFQATT, CDR2 SNEGSKA (reference sequence). This CDR3 comprises 14 residues. Assay: immunoSEQ multiplex PCR; the TCRdb copy retains only in-frame clones and omits some. The repertoire consists of about 130,000 clones, with 70% to 90% occurring once and the leading ten covering 3.5% to 4%. The sample holds a few counts of this clone. What was sequenced was peripheral blood. The TCR was taken from a woman in her forties or fifties with acute or convalescent COVID-19. The V and J genes are TRBV20-1 and TRBJ2-7; TRBD2 matches at 11 bases. The CDR3 nucleotides read TGCAGTGCTAGTGCGGGACTAGCGGAATACGAGCAGTACTTC. As protein: CSASAGLAEYEQYF.